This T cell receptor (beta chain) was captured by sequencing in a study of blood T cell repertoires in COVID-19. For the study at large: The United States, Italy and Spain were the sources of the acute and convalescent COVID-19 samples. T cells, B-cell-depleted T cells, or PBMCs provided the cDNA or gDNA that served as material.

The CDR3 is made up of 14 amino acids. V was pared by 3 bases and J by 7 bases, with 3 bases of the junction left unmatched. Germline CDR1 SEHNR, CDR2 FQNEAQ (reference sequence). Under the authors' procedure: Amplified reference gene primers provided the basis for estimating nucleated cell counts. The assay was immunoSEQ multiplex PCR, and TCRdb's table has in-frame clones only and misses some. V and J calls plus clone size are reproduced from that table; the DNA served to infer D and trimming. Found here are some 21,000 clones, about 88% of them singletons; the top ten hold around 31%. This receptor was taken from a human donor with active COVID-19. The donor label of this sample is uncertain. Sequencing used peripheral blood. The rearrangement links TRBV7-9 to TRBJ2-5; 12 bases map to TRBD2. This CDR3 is CASSLILAGGTQYF. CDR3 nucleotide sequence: TGTGCCAGCAGCTTGATACTAGCGGGAGGGACCCAGTACTTC.